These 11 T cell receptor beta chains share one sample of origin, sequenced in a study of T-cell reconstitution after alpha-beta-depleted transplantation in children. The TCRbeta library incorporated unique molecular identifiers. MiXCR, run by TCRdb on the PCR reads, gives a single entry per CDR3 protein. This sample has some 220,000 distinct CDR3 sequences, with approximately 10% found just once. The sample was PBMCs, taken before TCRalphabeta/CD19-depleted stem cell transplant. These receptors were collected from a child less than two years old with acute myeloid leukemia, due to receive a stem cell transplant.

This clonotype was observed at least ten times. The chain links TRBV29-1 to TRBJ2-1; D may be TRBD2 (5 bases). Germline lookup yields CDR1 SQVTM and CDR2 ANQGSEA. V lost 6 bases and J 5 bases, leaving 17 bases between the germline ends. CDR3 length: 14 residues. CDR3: CSVLSQRIHNEQFF. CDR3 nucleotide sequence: TGCAGCGTCCTGAGTCAGCGGATCCACAATGAGCAGTTCTTC.

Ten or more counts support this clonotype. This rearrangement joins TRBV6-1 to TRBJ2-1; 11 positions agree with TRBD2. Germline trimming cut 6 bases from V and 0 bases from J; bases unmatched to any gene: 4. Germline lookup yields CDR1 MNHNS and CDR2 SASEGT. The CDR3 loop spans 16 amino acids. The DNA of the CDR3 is TGTGCCAGCAGAGTAGCGGGGGGGAGCTCCTACAATGAGCAGTTCTTC. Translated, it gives CASRVAGGSSYNEQFF.

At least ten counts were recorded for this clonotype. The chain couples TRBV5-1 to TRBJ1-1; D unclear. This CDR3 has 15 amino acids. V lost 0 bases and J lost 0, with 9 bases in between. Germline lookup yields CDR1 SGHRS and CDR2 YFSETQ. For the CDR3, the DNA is TGCGCCAGCAGCTTGGTTCCGGGCCTGAACACTGAAGCTTTCTTT. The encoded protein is CASSLVPGLNTEAFF.

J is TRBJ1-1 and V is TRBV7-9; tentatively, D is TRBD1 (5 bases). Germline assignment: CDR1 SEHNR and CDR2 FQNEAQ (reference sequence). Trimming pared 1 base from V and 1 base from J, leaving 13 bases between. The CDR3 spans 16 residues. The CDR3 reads CASSLGEVTENTEAFF. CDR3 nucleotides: TGTGCCAGCAGCTTAGGAGAGGTGACAGAGAACACTGAAGCTTTCTTT.

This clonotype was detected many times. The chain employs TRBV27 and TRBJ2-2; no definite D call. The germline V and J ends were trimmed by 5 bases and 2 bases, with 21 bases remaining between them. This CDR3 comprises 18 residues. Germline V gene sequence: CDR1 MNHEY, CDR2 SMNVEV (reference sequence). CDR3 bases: TGTGCCAGCAGTGCCAGCGCACCTTGGGTCGTTAACACCGGGGAGCTGTTTTTT. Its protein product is CASSASAPWVVNTGELFF.

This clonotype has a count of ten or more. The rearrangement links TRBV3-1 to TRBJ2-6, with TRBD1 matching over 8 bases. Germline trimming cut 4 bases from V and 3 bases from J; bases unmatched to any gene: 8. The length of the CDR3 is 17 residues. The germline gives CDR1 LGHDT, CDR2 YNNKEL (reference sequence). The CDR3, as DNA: TGTGCCAGCAGCCCCCGGGACAGGTGGGTTGGGGCCAACGTCCTGACTTTC. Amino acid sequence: CASSPRDRWVGANVLTF.

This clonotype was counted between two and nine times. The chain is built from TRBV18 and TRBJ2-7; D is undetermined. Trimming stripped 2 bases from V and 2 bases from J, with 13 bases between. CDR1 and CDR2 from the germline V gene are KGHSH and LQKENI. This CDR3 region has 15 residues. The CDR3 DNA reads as TGTGCCAGCTCACCAACATGGGGAAGGACCTACGAGCAGTACTTC. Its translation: CASSPTWGRTYEQYF. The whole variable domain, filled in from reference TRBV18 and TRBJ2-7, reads NAGVMQNPRHLVRRRGQEARLRCSPMKGHSHVYWYRQLPEEGLKFMVYLQKENIIDESGMPKERFSAEFPKEGPSILRIQQVVRGDSAAYFCASSPTWGRTYEQYFGPGTRLTVT.

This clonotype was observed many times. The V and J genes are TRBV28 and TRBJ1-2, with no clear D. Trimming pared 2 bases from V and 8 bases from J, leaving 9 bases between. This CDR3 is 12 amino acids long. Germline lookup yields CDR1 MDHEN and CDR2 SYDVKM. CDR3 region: CASSLTVSGYTF. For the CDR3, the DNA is TGTGCCAGCAGTTTAACAGTCAGCGGCTACACCTTC.

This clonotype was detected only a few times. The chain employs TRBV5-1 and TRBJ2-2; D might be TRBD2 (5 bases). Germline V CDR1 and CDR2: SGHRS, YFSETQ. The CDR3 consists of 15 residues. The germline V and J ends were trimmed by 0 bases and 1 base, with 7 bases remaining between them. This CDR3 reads CASSLASRNTGELFF. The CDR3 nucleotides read TGCGCCAGCAGCTTGGCTAGCCGGAACACCGGGGAGCTGTTTTTT. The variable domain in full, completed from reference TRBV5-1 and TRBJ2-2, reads KAGVTQTPRYLIKTRGQQVTLSCSPISGHRSVSWYQQTPGQGLQFLFEYFSETQRNKGNFPGRFSGRQFSNSRSEMNVSTLELGDSALYLCASSLASRNTGELFFGEGSRLTVL.

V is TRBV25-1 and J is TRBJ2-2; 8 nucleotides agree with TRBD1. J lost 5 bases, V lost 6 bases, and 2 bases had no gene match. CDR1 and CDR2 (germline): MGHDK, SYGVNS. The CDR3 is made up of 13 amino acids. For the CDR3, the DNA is TGTGCCAGCAGGACAGGGGATACCGGGGAGCTGTTTTTT. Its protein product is CASRTGDTGELFF.

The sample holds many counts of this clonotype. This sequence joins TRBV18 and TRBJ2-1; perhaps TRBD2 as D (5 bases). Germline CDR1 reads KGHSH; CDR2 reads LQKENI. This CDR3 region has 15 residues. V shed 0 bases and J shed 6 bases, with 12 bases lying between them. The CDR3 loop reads CASSPPGGSGNEQFF. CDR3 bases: TGTGCCAGCTCACCACCCGGAGGAAGTGGCAATGAGCAGTTCTTC. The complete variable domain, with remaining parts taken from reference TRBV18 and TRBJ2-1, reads NAGVMQNPRHLVRRRGQEARLRCSPMKGHSHVYWYRQLPEEGLKFMVYLQKENIIDESGMPKERFSAEFPKEGPSILRIQQVVRGDSAAYFCASSPPGGSGNEQFFGPGTRLTVL.